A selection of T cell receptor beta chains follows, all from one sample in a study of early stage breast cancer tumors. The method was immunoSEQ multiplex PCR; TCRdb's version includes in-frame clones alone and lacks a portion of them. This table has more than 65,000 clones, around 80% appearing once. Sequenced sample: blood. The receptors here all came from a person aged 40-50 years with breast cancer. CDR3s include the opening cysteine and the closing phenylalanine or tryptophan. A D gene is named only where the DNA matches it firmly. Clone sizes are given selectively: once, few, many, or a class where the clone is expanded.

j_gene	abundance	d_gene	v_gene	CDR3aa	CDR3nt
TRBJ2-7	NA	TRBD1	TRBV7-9	CASSLGGDRTYEQYF	TGTGCCAGCAGCTTAGGCGGGGACAGGACCTACGAGCAGTACTTC
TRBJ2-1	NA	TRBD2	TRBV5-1	CASSLSAGAYNEQFF	TGCGCCAGCAGCTTGTCAGCGGGAGCGTACAATGAGCAGTTCTTC
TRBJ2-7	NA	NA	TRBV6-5	CASSYHYEQYF	TGTGCCAGCAGTTACCATTACGAGCAGTACTTC
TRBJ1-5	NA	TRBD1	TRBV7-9	CASSRGQAGFQPQHF	TGTGCCAGCAGCCGTGGACAGGCTGGGTTCCAGCCCCAGCATTTT
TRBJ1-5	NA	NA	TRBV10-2	CASSVTVDQPQHF	TGCGCCAGCAGTGTCACAGTGGATCAGCCCCAGCATTTT
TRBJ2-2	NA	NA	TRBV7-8	CASSLVSGRAAGELFF	TGTGCCAGCAGCTTGGTGAGCGGCAGGGCAGCCGGGGAGCTGTTTTTT
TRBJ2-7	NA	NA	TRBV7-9	CASSVLYEQYF	TGTGCCAGCAGCGTCCTATACGAGCAGTACTTC
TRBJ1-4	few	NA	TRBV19	CASSKGDREEKLFF	TGTGCCAGTAGTAAAGGGGATAGAGAGGAAAAACTGTTTTTT
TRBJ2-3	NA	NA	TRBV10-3	CAIRYGTATDTQYF	TGTGCCATCAGGTACGGGACGGCTACAGATACGCAGTATTTT
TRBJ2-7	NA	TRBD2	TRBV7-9	CASSLIAGAYEQYF	TGTGCCAGCAGCCTTATAGCGGGAGCGTACGAGCAGTACTTC
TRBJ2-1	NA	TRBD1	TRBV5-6	CASSFPWTGRYNEQFF	TGTGCCAGCAGCTTTCCATGGACAGGAAGATACAATGAGCAGTTCTTC
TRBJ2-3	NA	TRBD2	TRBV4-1	CASSPGLAGGPSGTDTQYF	TGCGCCAGCAGCCCCGGACTAGCGGGAGGGCCCTCGGGCACAGATACGCAGTATTTT
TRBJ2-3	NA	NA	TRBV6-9	CASRGAVGTDTQYF	TGTGCCAGCAGGGGAGCGGTTGGCACAGATACGCAGTATTTT
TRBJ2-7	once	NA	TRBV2	CASSEGQAVEYEQYF	TGTGCCAGCAGTGAAGGGCAGGCGGTGGAGTACGAGCAGTACTTC
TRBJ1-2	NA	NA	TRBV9	CASSSGLGRGSYGYTF	TGTGCCAGCAGCTCAGGTCTGGGCCGAGGGTCTTATGGCTACACCTTC
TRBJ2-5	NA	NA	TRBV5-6	CASSFNTGFQETQYF	TGTGCCAGCAGCTTTAATACAGGTTTCCAAGAGACCCAGTACTTC
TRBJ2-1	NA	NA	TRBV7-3	CASSRDANEQFF	TGTGCCAGCAGCCGGGACGCCAATGAGCAGTTCTTC
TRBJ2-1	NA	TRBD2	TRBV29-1	CSATFNSGGYEQFF	TGCAGCGCCACTTTTAATAGCGGGGGCTATGAGCAGTTCTTC
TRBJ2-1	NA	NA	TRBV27	CASRLQGYNEQFF	TGTGCCAGCAGACTACAGGGATACAATGAGCAGTTCTTC
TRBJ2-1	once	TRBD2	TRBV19	CASSMTSGGYNEQFF	TGTGCCAGTAGTATGACTAGCGGGGGGTACAATGAGCAGTTCTTC
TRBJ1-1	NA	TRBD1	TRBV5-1	CASRWTGGLNTEAFF	TGCGCCAGCAGATGGACAGGGGGCCTGAACACTGAAGCTTTCTTT
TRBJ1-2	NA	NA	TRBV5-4	CASRAAENPYGYTF	TGTGCCAGCAGGGCGGCAGAGAATCCATATGGCTACACCTTC
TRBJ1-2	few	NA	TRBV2	CASSETGQGRGYTF	TGTGCCAGCAGTGAAACCGGGCAGGGGCGCGGCTACACCTTC
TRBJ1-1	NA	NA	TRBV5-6	CASSAGTSAFF	TGTGCCAGCAGCGCAGGTACTTCTGCTTTCTTT
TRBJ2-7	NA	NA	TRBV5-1	CASSLGHRDLSYEQYF	TGCGCCAGCAGCTTGGGGCACCGGGACCTCTCCTACGAGCAGTACTTC
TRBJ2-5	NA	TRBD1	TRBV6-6	CASRNRGETQYF	TGTGCCAGCAGGAACAGGGGAGAGACCCAGTACTTC
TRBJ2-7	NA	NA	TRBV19	CASSISGGGTYEQYF	TGTGCCAGTAGTATATCTGGAGGGGGTACCTACGAGCAGTACTTC
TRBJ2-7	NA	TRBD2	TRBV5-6	CASSLMAGGFYEQYF	TGTGCCAGCAGCTTAATGGCGGGAGGCTTCTACGAGCAGTACTTC
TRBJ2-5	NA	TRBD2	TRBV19	CASSKDSPGLAGETQYF	TGTGCCAGTAGTAAGGATTCACCGGGACTAGCTGGAGAGACCCAGTACTTC
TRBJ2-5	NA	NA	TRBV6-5	CASSYSSHPQETQYF	TGTGCCAGCAGTTACTCGAGCCACCCCCAAGAGACCCAGTACTTC
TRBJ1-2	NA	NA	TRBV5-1	CASSLGVLDTRSYGYTF	TGCGCCAGCAGCTTGGGTGTTCTGGACACAAGGTCCTATGGCTACACCTTC
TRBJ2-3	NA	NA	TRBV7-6	CASSSSGSPSTDTQYF	TGTGCCAGCAGCTCCAGCGGGTCGCCTAGCACAGATACGCAGTATTTT
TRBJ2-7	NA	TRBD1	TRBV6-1	CASSGRETGQWEQYF	TGTGCCAGCAGTGGAAGGGAGACAGGGCAATGGGAGCAGTACTTC
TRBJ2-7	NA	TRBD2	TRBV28	CASSPHPGLALYEQYF	TGTGCCAGCAGTCCCCATCCGGGACTAGCGTTATACGAGCAGTACTTC
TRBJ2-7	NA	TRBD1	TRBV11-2	CASSSGTGGHYEQYF	TGTGCCAGCAGCTCTGGGACAGGGGGCCACTACGAGCAGTACTTC
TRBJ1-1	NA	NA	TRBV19	CASSLNGVRSTEAFF	TGTGCCAGTAGTCTCAATGGGGTTAGGAGCACTGAAGCTTTCTTT
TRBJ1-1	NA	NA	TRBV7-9	CASSLYPDYWGEAFF	TGTGCCAGCAGCTTATATCCCGACTATTGGGGTGAAGCTTTCTTT
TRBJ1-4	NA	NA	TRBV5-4	CASSTGDLLSNEKLFF	TGTGCCAGCAGCACCGGGGACCTACTCTCTAATGAAAAACTGTTTTTT
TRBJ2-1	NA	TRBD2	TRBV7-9	CASSSMTSGREGHNEQFF	TGTGCCAGCAGCTCTATGACTAGCGGGAGGGAGGGTCACAATGAGCAGTTCTTC
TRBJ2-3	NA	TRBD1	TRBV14	CASSRHRGSTDTQYF	TGTGCCAGCAGCCGGCACAGGGGTTCGACAGATACGCAGTATTTT
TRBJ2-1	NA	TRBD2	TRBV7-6	CASSLRTSGFDNEQFF	TGTGCCAGCAGCCTACGGACTAGCGGGTTTGACAATGAGCAGTTCTTC
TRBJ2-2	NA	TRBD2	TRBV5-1	CASSLGGISNTGELFF	TGCGCCAGCAGCCTCGGGGGGATCTCGAACACCGGGGAGCTGTTTTTT
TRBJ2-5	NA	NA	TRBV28	CASSSPGGQETQYF	TGTGCCAGCAGTTCCCCCGGGGGCCAAGAGACCCAGTACTTC
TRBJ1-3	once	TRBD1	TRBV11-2	CASSFGQGGITIYF	TGTGCCAGCAGCTTCGGACAGGGGGGCATCACCATATATTTT
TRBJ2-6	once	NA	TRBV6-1	CASSSGANVLTF	TGTGCCAGTAGCTCTGGGGCCAACGTCCTGACTTTC
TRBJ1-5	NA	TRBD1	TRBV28	CASSAHGTGINQPQHF	TGTGCCAGCAGTGCACACGGGACAGGAATCAATCAGCCCCAGCATTTT
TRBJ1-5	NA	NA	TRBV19	CASSIGFRTGNQPQHF	TGTGCCAGTAGTATTGGATTCAGGACGGGCAATCAGCCCCAGCATTTT
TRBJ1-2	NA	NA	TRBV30	CAWRGYGGYTF	TGTGCCTGGAGAGGATACGGCGGCTACACCTTC
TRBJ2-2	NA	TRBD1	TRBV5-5	CASSSGQVKTGELFF	TGTGCCAGCAGCTCCGGACAGGTTAAGACCGGGGAGCTGTTTTTT
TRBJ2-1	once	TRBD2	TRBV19	CASSRTSEIYNEQFF	TGTGCCAGTAGTAGGACTAGCGAAATCTACAATGAGCAGTTCTTC
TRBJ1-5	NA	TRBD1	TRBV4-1	CASSLEGQGIGSNQPQHF	TGCGCCAGCAGTCTCGAGGGACAGGGGATCGGTAGCAATCAGCCCCAGCATTTT
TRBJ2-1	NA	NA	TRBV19	CASSTGTARDHEQFF	TGTGCCAGTAGTACCGGGACCGCCAGAGACCATGAGCAGTTCTTC
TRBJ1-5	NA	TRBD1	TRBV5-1	CASNPPTGGGGQPQHF	TGCGCCAGCAACCCGCCGACAGGGGGCGGGGGTCAGCCCCAGCATTTT
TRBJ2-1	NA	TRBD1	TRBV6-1	CASRFAGGLDEQFF	TGTGCCAGCAGGTTCGCAGGGGGCTTGGATGAGCAGTTCTTC
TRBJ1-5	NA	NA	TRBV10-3	CAISPDTLQPQHF	TGTGCCATCAGTCCTGACACCCTCCAGCCCCAGCATTTT